This entry lists 7 T cell receptor beta chains sequenced from one sample in a study of T-cell memory formation after mild COVID-19. TCRdb re-derived calls from the 5' RACE reads in MiXCR, one entry per CDR3 protein. This table holds over 500,000 distinct CDR3 sequences, around a sixth found once. The sequenced material came from PBMCs or a T cell subset sorted from them (not recorded which). The source is an adult woman who had mild COVID-19 (a few samples of this study predate the infection). Cell type and time point are not known.

The J gene is TRBJ2-5, the V gene TRBV12-3 or TRBV12-4; D may be TRBD1 or TRBD2 (6 bases each). CDR3 size: 14 residues. Trimming took off 2 bases at V and 5 bases at J, with 12 bases between the two ends. CDR3 in DNA: TGTGCCAGCAGTTTATACGGGGGCAGGGAGACCCAGTACTTC. It specifies CASSLYGGRETQYF.

This clonotype occurred a few times. V and J are TRBV12-3 or TRBV12-4 and TRBJ2-5, with 7 bases lining up with TRBD2. The CDR3 is 14 residues long. J was trimmed by 4 bases and V by 6 bases; bases with no gene match: 8. The CDR3 nucleotides read TGTGCCAGCAGGGGGGGGGTTACTGGAGAGACCCAGTACTTC. Translation: CASRGGVTGETQYF.

This chain uses TRBV4-1 with TRBJ2-7; 7 bases line up with TRBD1. J lost 2 bases, V lost 2 bases, and 6 bases had no gene match. CDR3 length: 15 amino acids. Germline CDR1 and CDR2: MGHRA and YSYEKL. CDR3 protein: CASSQRWDSAYEQYF. The CDR3 bases are TGCGCCAGCAGCCAAAGGTGGGACAGCGCCTACGAGCAGTACTTC.

The chain combines TRBV7-9 with TRBJ2-7; D is perhaps TRBD1 (6 bases). This CDR3 has 16 amino acids. The ends were cut back, 6 bases at V and 2 bases at J, with 20 bases in the middle. Germline V lookup: CDR1 SEHNR, CDR2 FQNEAQ (reference sequence). The CDR3 DNA follows: TGTGCCAGCAGAGATGAAAGGACAGACCCGGCCTACGAGCAGTACTTC. Amino acid sequence: CASRDERTDPAYEQYF.

The chain has TRBV27 and TRBJ1-2, with a possible D match to TRBD1 (5 bases). The CDR3 extends over 13 amino acids. In germline, CDR1 is MNHEY, CDR2 SMNVEV (reference sequence). The V and J ends lost 3 bases and 10 bases respectively, with 15 bases between them. The CDR3 spells CASSFSVQGVYTF. In nucleotides, the CDR3 is TGTGCCAGCAGTTTCTCCGTCCAGGGCGTCTACACCTTC.

V usage is TRBV7-6 and J usage is TRBJ2-3, with 7 bases that match TRBD1. J lost 1 base, V lost 5 bases, and 6 bases had no gene match. Per the germline V gene, CDR1 is SGHVS and CDR2 is FNYEAQ. This CDR3 has 15 amino acids. The CDR3 region has the DNA TGTGCCAGCAGCAAGAGACAGGGCGGCACAGATACGCAGTATTTT. It yields the protein CASSKRQGGTDTQYF.

Note on this clonotype: A read error may account for a junction end that differs from germline. CDR3 sequence: CASGHFEKLFF. The CDR3 DNA reads as TGTGCCAGCGGCCATTTTGAAAAACTGTTTTTT. The V call is TRBV3-1, the J call TRBJ1-4; D is uncertain. The CDR3 extends over 11 amino acids. Germline V gene sequence: CDR1 LGHDT, CDR2 YNNKEL (reference sequence).